Given below is one TCR beta chain in context. As processed by the authors: Reference gene primer amplification gave estimated nucleated cell counts. The protocol was immunoSEQ multiplex PCR, while the TCRdb copy is restricted to in-frame clones and leaves out a portion. V, J and clone size are taken as reported in that table, and D and trimming were inferred from the DNA itself. The sample carries about 130,000 clones, almost 85% recorded once. This sample was taken from a study of blood T cell repertoires in COVID-19. The clonotype originates from a woman between 25 and 40 years old who had recovered from COVID-19. The specimen was peripheral blood.

CDR3: CASSQEDRGTPYNEQFF. The CDR3 DNA reads TGTGCCAGCAGCCAAGAAGACAGGGGTACGCCCTACAATGAGCAGTTCTTC. V usage is TRBV3-1 (or the pseudogene TRBV3-2) and J usage is TRBJ2-1; 8 nucleotides align to TRBD1. Germline-derived CDR1 and CDR2 are LGHDT and YNNKEL (reference sequence). The CDR3 has 17 residues. Trimming removed 0 bases from V and 2 bases from J; junction bases left unmatched: 6.